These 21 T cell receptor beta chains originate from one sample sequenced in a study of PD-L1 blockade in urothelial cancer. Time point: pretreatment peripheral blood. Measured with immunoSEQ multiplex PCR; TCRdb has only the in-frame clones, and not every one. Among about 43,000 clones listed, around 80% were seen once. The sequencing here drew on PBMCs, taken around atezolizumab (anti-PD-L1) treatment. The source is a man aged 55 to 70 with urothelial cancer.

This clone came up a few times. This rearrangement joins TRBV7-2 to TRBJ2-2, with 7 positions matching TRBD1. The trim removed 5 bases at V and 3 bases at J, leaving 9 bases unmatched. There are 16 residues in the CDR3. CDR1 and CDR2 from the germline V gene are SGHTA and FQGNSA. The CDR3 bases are TGTGCCAGCAGCCAAACGACAGGGCGGTACACCGGGGAGCTGTTTTTT. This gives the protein CASSQTTGRYTGELFF.

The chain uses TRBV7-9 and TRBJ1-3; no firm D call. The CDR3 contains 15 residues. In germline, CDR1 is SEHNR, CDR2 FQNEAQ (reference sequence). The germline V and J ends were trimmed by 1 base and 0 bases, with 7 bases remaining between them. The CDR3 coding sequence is TGTGCCAGCAGCTTAGGGAGGGACTCTGGAAACACCATATATTTT. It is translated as CASSLGRDSGNTIYF. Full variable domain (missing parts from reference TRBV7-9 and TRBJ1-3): DTGVSQNPRHKITKRGQNVTFRCDPISEHNRLYWYRQTLGQGPEFLTYFQNEAQLEKSRLLSDRFSAERPKGSFSTLEIQRTEQGDSAMYLCASSLGRDSGNTIYFGEGSWLTVV.

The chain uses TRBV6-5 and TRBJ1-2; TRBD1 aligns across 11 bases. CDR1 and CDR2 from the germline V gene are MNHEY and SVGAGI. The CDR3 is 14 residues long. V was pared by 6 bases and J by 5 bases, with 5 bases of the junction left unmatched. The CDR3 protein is CASRDRGRRYGYTF. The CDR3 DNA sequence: TGTGCCAGCAGGGACAGGGGGCGCCGGTATGGCTACACCTTC.

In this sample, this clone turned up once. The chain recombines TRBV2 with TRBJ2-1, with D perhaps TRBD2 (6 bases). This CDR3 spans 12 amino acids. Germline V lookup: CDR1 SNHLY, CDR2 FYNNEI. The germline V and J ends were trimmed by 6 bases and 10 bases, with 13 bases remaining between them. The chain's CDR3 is CASSRAGREQFF. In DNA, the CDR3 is TGTGCCAGCAGCCGAGCGGGTCGGGAGCAGTTCTTC.

Written as DNA, the CDR3 is TGTGCCAGTGCAGGTTTTTCCCAAGGCTACACCTTC. Translated: CASAGFSQGYTF. The chain joins TRBV19 to TRBJ1-2; D unresolved. Germline V gives CDR1 LNHDA, CDR2 SQIVND (reference sequence). The CDR3 runs 12 residues. Trimming left V 8 bases short and J 8 bases short, with 15 bases between.

This chain's CDR3 is CASSAGGVGGFYEQYF. CDR3 nucleotides: TGCGCCAGCAGCGCTGGGGGGGTTGGGGGCTTCTACGAGCAGTACTTC. The chain links TRBV5-1 to TRBJ2-7; D is perhaps TRBD2 (7 bases). This CDR3 is built from 16 residues. The germline gives CDR1 SGHRS, CDR2 YFSETQ. V was trimmed by 4 bases and J by 3 bases, leaving 20 bases between them.

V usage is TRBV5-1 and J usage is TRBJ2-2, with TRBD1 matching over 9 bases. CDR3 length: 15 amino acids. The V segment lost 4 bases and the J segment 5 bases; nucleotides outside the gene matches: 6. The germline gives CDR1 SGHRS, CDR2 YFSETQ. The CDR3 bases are TGCGCCAGCAGCACAGGGACAGGGCGGACCGGGGAGCTGTTTTTT. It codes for CASSTGTGRTGELFF.

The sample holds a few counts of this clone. CDR3 coding DNA: TGCGCCAGCAGCCCGTCCACGGAGCGAGGGGGGGGTCTGCTTGACAATGAGCAGTTCTTC. Its protein product is CASSPSTERGGGLLDNEQFF. The chain uses TRBV4-3 and TRBJ2-1; possible D gene TRBD2, 7 bases. CDR1 is LGHNA, CDR2 YSLEER, per germline. The CDR3 is 20 residues long. V was trimmed by 4 bases and J by 5 bases, leaving 30 bases between them.

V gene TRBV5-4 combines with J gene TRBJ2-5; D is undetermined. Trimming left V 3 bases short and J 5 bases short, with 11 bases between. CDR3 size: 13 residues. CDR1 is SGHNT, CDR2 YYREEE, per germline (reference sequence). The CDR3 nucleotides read TGTGCCAGCAGCTCACCTCCCGGGGAGACCCAGTACTTC. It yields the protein CASSSPPGETQYF.

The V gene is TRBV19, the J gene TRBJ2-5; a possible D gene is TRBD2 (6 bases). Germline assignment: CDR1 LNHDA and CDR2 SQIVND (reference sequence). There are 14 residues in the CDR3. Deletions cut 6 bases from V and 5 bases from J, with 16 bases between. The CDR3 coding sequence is TGTGCCAGTAGAACAGATATCCGGGGGGAGACCCAGTACTTC. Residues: CASRTDIRGETQYF.

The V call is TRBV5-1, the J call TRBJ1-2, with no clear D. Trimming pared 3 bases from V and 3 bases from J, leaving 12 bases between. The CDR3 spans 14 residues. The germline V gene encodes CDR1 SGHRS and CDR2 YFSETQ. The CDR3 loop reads CASSSNLGDYGYTF. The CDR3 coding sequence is TGCGCCAGCAGCTCAAATCTAGGAGACTATGGCTACACCTTC.

The CDR3 bases are TGTGCCTGGAGAAAATCCCCCAGGGTAGGGATTAACACTGAAGCTTTCTTT. Amino acid sequence: CAWRKSPRVGINTEAFF. This chain links TRBV30 with TRBJ1-1; a possible D gene is TRBD1 (5 bases). The CDR3 loop spans 17 amino acids. Germline CDR1 and CDR2: GTSNPN and SVGIG (reference sequence). Trimming took 3 bases from V and 2 from J, leaving 22 bases between them.

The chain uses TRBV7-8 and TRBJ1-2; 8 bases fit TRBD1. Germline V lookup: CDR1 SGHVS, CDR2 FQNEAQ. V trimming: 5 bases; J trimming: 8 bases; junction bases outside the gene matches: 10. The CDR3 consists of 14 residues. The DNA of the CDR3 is TGTGCCAGCAGCCCCTCGACAGGGGAGTACGGCTACACCTTC. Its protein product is CASSPSTGEYGYTF.

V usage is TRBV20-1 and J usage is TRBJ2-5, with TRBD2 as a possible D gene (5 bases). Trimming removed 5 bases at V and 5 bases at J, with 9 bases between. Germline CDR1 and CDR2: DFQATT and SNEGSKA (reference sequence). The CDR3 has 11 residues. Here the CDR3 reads CSAEGWETQYF. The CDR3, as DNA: TGCAGTGCTGAGGGCTGGGAGACCCAGTACTTC.

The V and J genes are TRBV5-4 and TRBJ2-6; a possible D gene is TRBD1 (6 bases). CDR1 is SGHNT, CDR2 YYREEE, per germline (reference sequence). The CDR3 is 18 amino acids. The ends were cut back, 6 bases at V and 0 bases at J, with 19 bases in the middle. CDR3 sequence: CASIAGFTGPSGANVLTF. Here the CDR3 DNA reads TGTGCCAGCATCGCCGGCTTTACAGGGCCCTCTGGGGCCAACGTCCTGACTTTC.

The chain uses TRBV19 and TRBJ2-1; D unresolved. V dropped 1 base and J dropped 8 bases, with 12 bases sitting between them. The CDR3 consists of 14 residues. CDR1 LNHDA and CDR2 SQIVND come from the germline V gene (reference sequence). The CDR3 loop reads CASSIGQVHYEQFF. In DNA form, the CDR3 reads TGTGCCAGTAGTATAGGGCAGGTACACTATGAGCAGTTCTTC. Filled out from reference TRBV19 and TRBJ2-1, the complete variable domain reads DGGITQSPKYLFRKEGQNVTLSCEQNLNHDAMYWYRQDPGQGLRLIYYSQIVNDFQKGDIAEGYSVSREKKESFPLTVTSAQKNPTAFYLCASSIGQVHYEQFFGPGTRLTVL.

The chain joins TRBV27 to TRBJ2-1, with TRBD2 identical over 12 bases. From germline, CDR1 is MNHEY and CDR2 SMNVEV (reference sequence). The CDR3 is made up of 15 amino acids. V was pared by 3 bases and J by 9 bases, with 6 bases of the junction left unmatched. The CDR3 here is CASSFGTSGWGEQFF. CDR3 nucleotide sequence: TGTGCCAGCAGTTTCGGGACTAGCGGGTGGGGTGAGCAGTTCTTC.

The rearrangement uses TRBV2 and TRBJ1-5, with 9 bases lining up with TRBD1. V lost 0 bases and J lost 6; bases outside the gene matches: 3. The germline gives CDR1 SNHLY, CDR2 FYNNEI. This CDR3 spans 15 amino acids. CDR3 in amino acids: CASSEAGQGIQPQHF. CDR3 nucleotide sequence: TGTGCCAGCAGTGAAGCGGGACAGGGTATTCAGCCCCAGCATTTT.

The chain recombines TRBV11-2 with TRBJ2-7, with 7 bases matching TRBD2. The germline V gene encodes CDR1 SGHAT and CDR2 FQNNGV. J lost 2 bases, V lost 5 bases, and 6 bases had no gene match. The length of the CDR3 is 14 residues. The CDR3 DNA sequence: TGTGCCAGCAGCGAACAGCGGGGCCCCTACGAGCAGTACTTC. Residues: CASSEQRGPYEQYF. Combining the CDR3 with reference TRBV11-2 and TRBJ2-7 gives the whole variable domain EAGVAQSPRYKIIEKRQSVAFWCNPISGHATLYWYQQILGQGPKLLIQFQNNGVVDDSQLPKDRFSAERLKGVDSTLKIQPAKLEDSAVYLCASSEQRGPYEQYFGPGTRLTVT.

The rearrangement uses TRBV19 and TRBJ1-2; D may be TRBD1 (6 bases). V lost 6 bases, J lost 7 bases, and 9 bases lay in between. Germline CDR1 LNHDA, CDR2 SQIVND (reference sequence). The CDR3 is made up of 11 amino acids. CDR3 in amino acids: CASRGGAGYTF. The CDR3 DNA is TGTGCCAGTAGAGGGGGTGCTGGCTACACCTTC.

This CDR3 is CASSFGGTSRFGGELFF. CDR3 DNA sequence: TGTGCCAGCAGCTTTGGGGGGACTAGTCGGTTTGGCGGGGAGCTGTTTTTT. This rearrangement joins TRBV5-6 to TRBJ2-2; 8 bases match TRBD2. Per the germline V gene, CDR1 is SGHDT and CDR2 is YYEEEE. V shed 2 bases, J shed 7 bases, and the junction held 13 bases outside the gene matches. The CDR3 sequence is 17 residues long.